Detailed here is one T cell receptor beta chain. The antigen is undetermined. Looked up from germline, CDR1 is MDHEN and CDR2 is SYDVKM. The CDR3 extends over 15 amino acids. Losses at the gene ends were 5 bases for V and 3 bases for J; bases not matched to a gene: 8. This sample was taken from a study of shared clonotypes between healthy human individuals. General study results and limits: With four donors compared, about 5.2% of naive CD4 clonotypes were shared.

The table came from immunoSEQ multiplex PCR; TCRdb's copy has only in-frame clones and leaves some out. This repertoire shows under 2.5 million clones, around 90% found once; its top ten account for 0.37%. This TCR derives from a man between 18 and 29 years old in good health. Some clones in this sample may be carry-over from other donors' samples. Sequenced: naive CD4+ T cells from PBMCs. Subset noted: CD45RA+ positively selected. This chain uses TRBV28 with TRBJ2-7, with 9 bases matching TRBD1. CDR3 in amino acids: CASSIRGTGNYEQYF. The CDR3 nucleotides are TGTGCCAGCAGTATAAGGGGGACAGGGAACTACGAGCAGTACTTC.